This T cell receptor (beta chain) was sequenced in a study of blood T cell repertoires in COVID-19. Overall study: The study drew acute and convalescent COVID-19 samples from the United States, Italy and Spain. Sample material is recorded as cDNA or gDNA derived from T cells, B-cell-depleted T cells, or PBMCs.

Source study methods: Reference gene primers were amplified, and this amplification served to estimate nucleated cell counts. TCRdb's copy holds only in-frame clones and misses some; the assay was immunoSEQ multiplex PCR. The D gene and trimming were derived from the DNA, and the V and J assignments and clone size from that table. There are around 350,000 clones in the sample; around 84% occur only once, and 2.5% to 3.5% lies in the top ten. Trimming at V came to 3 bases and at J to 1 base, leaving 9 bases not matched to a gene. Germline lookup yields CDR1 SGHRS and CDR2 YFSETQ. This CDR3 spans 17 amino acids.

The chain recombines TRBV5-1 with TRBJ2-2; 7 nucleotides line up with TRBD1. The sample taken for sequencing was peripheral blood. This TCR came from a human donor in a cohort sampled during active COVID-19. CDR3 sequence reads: CASSSPVGGLNTGELFF. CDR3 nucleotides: TGCGCCAGCAGCTCCCCAGTAGGGGGCCTGAACACCGGGGAGCTGTTTTTT.